What follows is one T cell receptor (beta chain) and its context. Its antigen target is currently unknown. Base-call qualities are not available, and no considerably larger clone is one nucleotide away. The CDR3 contains 17 residues, cysteine and phenylalanine counted. Kept here is only the CDR3 DNA, which spans 51 bases and is read in frame from base 1. As encoded in the germline V gene, CDR1 is KGHSH while CDR2 is LQKENI. Deletion took 2 bases off V and 5 bases off J, with a span of 16 bases between the germline ends. The source of the sample is a study of identical twins (dated by TCRdb to 2016 to 2018). Concerning the study at large: To test whether fetal clonotypes persist, the study used deep sequencing on TCR alpha and beta repertoires from monozygotic twins, unrelated adults of various ages, and cord blood. To rule out contamination, the twin experiments were replicated at different times with different library preparation protocols. Here is what the overall study found, with its caveats: Compared with coincidental sharing between unrelated individuals, an excess of low generation-probability sequences was observed among out-of-frame TCR alpha sequences shared between twins. Conclusions relied on cross-sectional statistical analysis, since the same donors could not be followed over many years. In monozygotic twins, recombination models systematically underestimated out-of-frame TCR alpha sharing, but the models matched the sharing seen between unrelated individuals. Excess twin sharing in beta out-of-frame sequences was weaker because fewer shared sequences lowered the signal-to-noise ratio. Abundant cord blood beta clonotypes carried fewer insertions; young adult naive repertoires showed a weaker similar trend, while memory repertoires showed none. Zero-insertion analyses could be partly confounded by invariant T cells such as MAIT and iNKT, although diverse VJ usage argued against such confounding for most clonotypes.

All donors were healthy Caucasians. The library relied on 5' RACE. Sequenced using an Illumina HiSeq 2000. A universal primer binding site was introduced by template switching, and a unique molecular identifier was present in the final cDNA, enabling accurate counting of TCR cDNA molecules. First-strand cDNA for TCR alpha and beta chains was synthesized from specific primers in the conserved constant-segment region. To control for contamination, every cDNA library was double barcoded, receiving both a SMART-Mk sample barcode and Illumina barcodes. TruSeq adapter sequences along with Illumina sample barcodes were introduced in two successive PCR steps. TCR alpha and beta cDNA libraries were sequenced on the Illumina HiSeq platform with custom primers. Under the source paper's analysis protocol: MiGEC was used to process raw reads and extract unique molecular identifiers, and MiXCR was used to find CDR3 positions. Recombination models were inferred per individual with the repgenHMM and IGoR tools using an EM algorithm. The tcR package in R was used for shared clonotype analysis, with sharing normalized by the product of cloneset sizes. To study raw recombination free of thymic and clonal selection effects, out-of-frame nonproductive sequences were analyzed. The public reads were reprocessed in TCRdb via fastp at Q25 and MiXCR, keeping in-frame beta chains. When rows share a CDR3 protein, they turn into one entry using the most common DNA and genes. These V and J calls originate from TCRdb's pipeline instead of the authors' own analysis. Present in this sample are 1.5 million to 2 million distinct CDR3 sequences, about 32% of which were seen just once. Of the sample, roughly 0.3% is held by the ten largest clones.

The V gene is TRBV18 and the J gene is TRBJ2-6; no confident D gene assignment can be made. This TCR was sampled from a newborn girl in good health. Input material: cord blood. The nucleotide sequence is TGTGCCAGCTCACCATTCGACTTGGGGATTCGGGCCAACGTCCTGACTTTC. This sequence encodes CASSPFDLGIRANVLTF. The entire variable domain, with the stretches around the CDR3 drawn from the reference TRBV18 and TRBJ2-6 proteins, is NAGVMQNPRHLVRRRGQEARLRCSPMKGHSHVYWYRQLPEEGLKFMVYLQKENIIDESGMPKERFSAEFPKEGPSILRIQQVVRGDSAAYFCASSPFDLGIRANVLTFGAGSRLTVL.